The clone carrying this T cell receptor (beta chain) was recorded only once. The V and J ends lost 1 base and 5 bases, in that order; junction bases with no gene match: 9. Germline values: CDR1 LGHNA, CDR2 YSLEER. This CDR3 has 16 residues. The sample is drawn from a study of blood T cell repertoires in COVID-19. Study-level information: Samples representing acute and convalescent COVID-19 were sourced from the United States, Italy and Spain. T cells, B-cell-depleted T cells, or PBMCs provided the cDNA or gDNA that served as material.

In the original processing: Amplifying reference gene primers gave estimates of nucleated cell counts. Measured with immunoSEQ multiplex PCR; TCRdb has only the in-frame clones, and not every one. Clone size and the V and J calls come from that table; the DNA yielded D and trimming. Among roughly 84,000 clones listed, about 71% were seen once. The TCR comes from a woman between 45 and 60 years old with acute or convalescent COVID-19. The chain is built from TRBV4-3 and TRBJ2-3; 7 bases are a match to TRBD2. Specimen: peripheral blood. The CDR3 here is CASSQVGSGGRDTQYF. For the CDR3, the DNA is TGCGCCAGCAGCCAAGTGGGCAGCGGCGGGAGAGATACGCAGTATTTT.